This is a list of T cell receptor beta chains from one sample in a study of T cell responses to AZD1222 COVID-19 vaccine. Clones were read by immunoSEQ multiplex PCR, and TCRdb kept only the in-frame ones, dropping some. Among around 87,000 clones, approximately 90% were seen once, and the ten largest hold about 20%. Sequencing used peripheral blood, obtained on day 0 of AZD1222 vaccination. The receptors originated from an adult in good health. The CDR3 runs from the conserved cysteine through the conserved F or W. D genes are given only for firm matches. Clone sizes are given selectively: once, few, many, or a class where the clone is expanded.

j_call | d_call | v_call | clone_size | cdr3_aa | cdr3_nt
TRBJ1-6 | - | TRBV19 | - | CASTTDSNSNSPLHF | TGTGCCAGTACCACGGACAGCAACTCTAATTCACCCCTCCACTTT
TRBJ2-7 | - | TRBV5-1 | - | CASSFRGAYEQYF | TGCGCCAGCAGCTTTCGGGGCGCATACGAGCAGTACTTC
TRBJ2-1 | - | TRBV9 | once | CASSVGLSSYNEQFF | TGTGCCAGCAGCGTCGGCCTTAGCTCCTACAATGAGCAGTTCTTC
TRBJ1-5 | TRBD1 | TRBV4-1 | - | CASSQGNRGDQPQHF | TGCGCCAGCAGCCAAGGTAACAGGGGAGATCAGCCCCAGCATTTT
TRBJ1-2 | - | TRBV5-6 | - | CASSFDQRGYTF | TGTGCCAGCAGCTTCGATCAAAGGGGCTACACCTTC
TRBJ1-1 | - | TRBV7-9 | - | CASSLVGIPEAFF | TGTGCCAGCAGCTTAGTTGGGATCCCTGAAGCTTTCTTT
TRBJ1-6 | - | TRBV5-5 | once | CASSPTGYELFSPLHF | TGTGCCAGCAGCCCGACAGGATATGAACTGTTTTCACCCCTCCACTTT
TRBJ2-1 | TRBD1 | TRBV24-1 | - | CATSEGQGTGFGQFF | TGTGCCACCAGTGAGGGACAGGGGACTGGTTTTGGGCAGTTCTTC
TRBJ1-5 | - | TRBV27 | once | CASSSGRPSGPQHF | TGTGCCAGCAGTTCGGGACGGCCCTCGGGGCCCCAGCATTTT
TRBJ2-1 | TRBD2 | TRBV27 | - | CASSLEVAGGLRNEQFF | TGTGCCAGCAGCCTGGAAGTAGCGGGGGGCTTAAGGAATGAGCAGTTCTTC
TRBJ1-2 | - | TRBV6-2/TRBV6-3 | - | CASSYWVQAYGYTF | TGTGCCAGCAGTTATTGGGTTCAGGCCTATGGCTACACCTTC
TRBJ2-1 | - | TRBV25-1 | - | CASSEWVRNNEQFF | TGTGCCAGCAGTGAATGGGTCAGAAACAATGAGCAGTTCTTC
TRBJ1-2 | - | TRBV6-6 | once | CASSYDRTGYTF | TGTGCCAGCAGTTACGACCGGACGGGCTACACCTTC
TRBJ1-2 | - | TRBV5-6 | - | CASSGAYYGYTF | TGTGCCAGCAGCGGTGCTTACTATGGCTACACCTTC
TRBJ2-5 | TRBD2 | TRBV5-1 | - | CASSRSSGREETQYF | TGCGCCAGCAGCAGGTCAAGCGGGAGAGAAGAGACCCAGTACTTC
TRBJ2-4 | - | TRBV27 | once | CASSPGLKNIQYF | TGTGCCAGCAGCCCGGGGCTCAAAAACATTCAGTACTTC
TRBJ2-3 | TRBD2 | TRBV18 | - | CASSPTSGGIADTQYF | TGTGCCAGCTCACCGACTAGCGGAGGAATTGCAGATACGCAGTATTTT